What follows is one TCR beta chain and its context. These data are taken from a study of control samples from healthy donors and cancer patients. Method: immunoSEQ multiplex PCR; TCRdb's copy keeps in-frame clones and lacks some. The table records some 140,000 clones, less than 90% of them present only once. From germline, CDR1 is SNHLY and CDR2 FYNNEI. Trimming took off 5 bases at V and 7 bases at J, with 8 bases between the two ends. This CDR3 contains 11 residues. This sequence was found in a young woman in good health. Sequenced input: blood. The chain has TRBV2 and TRBJ2-5, with TRBD2 as a possible D gene (5 bases). The CDR3 reads CASSREGTQYF. The CDR3 bases are TGTGCCAGCAGTCGAGAGGGGACCCAGTACTTC.